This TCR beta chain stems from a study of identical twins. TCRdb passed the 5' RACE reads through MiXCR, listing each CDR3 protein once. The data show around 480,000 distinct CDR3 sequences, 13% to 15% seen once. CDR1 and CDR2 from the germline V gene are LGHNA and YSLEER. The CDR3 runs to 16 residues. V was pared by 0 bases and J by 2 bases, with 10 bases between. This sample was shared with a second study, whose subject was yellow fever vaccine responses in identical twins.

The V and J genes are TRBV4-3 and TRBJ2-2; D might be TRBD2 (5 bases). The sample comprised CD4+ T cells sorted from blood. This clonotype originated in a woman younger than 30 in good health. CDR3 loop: CASSQEGGLNTGELFF. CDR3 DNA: TGCGCCAGCAGCCAAGAAGGCGGACTCAACACCGGGGAGCTGTTTTTT.